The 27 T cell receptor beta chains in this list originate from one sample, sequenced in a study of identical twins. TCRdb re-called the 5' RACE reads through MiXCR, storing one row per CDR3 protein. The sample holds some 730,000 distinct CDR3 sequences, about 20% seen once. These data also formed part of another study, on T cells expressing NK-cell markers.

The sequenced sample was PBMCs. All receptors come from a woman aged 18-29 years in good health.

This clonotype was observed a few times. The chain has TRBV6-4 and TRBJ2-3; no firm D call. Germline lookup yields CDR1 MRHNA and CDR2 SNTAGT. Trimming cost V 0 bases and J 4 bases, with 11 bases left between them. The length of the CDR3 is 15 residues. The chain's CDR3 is CASSDSNRVADTQYF. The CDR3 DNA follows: TGTGCCAGCAGTGACTCGAATAGGGTAGCAGATACGCAGTATTTT.

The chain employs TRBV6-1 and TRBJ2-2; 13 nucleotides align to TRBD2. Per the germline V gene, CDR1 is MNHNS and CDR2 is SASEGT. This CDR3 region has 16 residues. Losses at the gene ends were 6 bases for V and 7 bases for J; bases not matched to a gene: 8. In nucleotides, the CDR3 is TGTGCCAGCAGGGCACTAGCGGGGGGGCGAGACGGGGAGCTGTTTTTT. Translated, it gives CASRALAGGRDGELFF.

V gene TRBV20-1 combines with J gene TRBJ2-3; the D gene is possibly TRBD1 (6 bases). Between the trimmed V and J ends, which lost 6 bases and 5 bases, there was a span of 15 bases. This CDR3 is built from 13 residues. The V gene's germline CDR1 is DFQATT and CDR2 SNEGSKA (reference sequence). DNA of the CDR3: TGCAGTGCGGAGACAGGCTGGGGAGATACGCAGTATTTT. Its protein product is CSAETGWGDTQYF.

The CDR3 DNA reads as TGCGCCAGCACAGGCGGACTGCACTACGAGCAGTACTTC. Translation gives CASTGGLHYEQYF. V usage is TRBV10-2 and J usage is TRBJ2-7, with TRBD2 as a possible D gene (5 bases). The CDR3 is 13 amino acids. Germline V CDR1 and CDR2: WSHSY, SAAADI. The V and J ends lost 7 bases and 3 bases respectively, with 13 bases between them.

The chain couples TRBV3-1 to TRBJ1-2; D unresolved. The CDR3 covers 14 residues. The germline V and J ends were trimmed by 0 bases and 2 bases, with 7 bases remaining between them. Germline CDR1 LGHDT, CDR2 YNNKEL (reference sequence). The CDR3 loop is CASSQDHRNYGYTF. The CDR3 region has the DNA TGTGCCAGCAGCCAAGATCACAGAAACTATGGCTACACCTTC.

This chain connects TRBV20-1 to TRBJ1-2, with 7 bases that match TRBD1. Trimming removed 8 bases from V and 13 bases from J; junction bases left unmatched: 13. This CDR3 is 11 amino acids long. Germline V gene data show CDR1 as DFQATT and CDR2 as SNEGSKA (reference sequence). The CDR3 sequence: CSIRTGAGPTF. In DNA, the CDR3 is TGCAGTATTCGGACAGGAGCCGGGCCCACCTTC.

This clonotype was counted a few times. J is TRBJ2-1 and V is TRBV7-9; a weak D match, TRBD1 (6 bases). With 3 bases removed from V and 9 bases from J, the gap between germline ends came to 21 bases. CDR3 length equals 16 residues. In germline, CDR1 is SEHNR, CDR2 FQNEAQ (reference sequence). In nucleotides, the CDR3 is TGTGCCAGCAGCTTGACACAGGGTGGATATTATGGTGAGCAGTTCTTC. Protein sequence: CASSLTQGGYYGEQFF.

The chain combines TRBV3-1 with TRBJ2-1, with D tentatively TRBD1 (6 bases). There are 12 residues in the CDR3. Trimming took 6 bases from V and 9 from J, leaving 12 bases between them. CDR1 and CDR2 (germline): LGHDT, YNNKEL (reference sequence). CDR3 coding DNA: TGTGCCAGCAGACCACAGGGTGGTGAGCAGTTCTTC. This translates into CASRPQGGEQFF.

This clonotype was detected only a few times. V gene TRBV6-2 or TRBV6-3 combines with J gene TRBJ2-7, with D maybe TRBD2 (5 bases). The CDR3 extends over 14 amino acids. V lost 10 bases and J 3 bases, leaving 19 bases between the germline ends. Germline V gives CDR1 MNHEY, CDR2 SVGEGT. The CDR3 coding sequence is TGTGCCACACGAGGGTCGGGGAGATACTACGAGCAGTACTTC. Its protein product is CATRGSGRYYEQYF.

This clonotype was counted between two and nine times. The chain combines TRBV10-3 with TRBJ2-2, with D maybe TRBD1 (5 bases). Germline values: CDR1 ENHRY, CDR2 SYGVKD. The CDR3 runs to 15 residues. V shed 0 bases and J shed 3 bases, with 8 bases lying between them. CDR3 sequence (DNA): TGTGCCATCAGTGAGTCTCTACAGGACACCGGGGAGCTGTTTTTT. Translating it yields CAISESLQDTGELFF.

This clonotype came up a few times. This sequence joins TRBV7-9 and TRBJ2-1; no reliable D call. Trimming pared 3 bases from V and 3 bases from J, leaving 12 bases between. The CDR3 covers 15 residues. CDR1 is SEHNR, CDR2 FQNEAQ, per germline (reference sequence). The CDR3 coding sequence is TGTGCCAGCAGCTTCCATGGTGGCCTCTACAATGAGCAGTTCTTC. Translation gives CASSFHGGLYNEQFF.

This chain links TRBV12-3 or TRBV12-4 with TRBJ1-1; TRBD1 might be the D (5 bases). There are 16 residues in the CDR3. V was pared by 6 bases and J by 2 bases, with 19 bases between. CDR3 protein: CASSLGGGGFNTEAFF. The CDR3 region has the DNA TGTGCCAGCAGCCTTGGGGGTGGAGGATTTAACACTGAAGCTTTCTTT.

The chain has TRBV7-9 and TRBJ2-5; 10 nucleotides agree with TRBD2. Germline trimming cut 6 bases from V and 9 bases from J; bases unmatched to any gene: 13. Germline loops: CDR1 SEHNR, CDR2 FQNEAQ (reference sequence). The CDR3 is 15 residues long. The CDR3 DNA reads TGTGCCAGCAGTTACGTCGGGACTAGCGAGGCGGCCCAGTACTTC. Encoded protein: CASSYVGTSEAAQYF. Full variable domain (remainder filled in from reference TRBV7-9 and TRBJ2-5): DTGVSQNPRHKITKRGQNVTFRCDPISEHNRLYWYRQTLGQGPEFLTYFQNEAQLEKSRLLSDRFSAERPKGSFSTLEIQRTEQGDSAMYLCASSYVGTSEAAQYFGPGTRLLVL.

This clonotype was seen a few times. The chain's CDR3 is CASSYSRQPGLAEYNEQFF. The CDR3 bases are TGTGCCAGCAGTTACTCTAGGCAGCCGGGACTAGCGGAGTACAATGAGCAGTTCTTC. The rearrangement joins TRBV6-5 to TRBJ2-1; TRBD2 aligns across 11 bases. V trimming: 0 bases; J trimming: 4 bases; junction bases outside the gene matches: 11. Looked up from germline, CDR1 is MNHEY and CDR2 is SVGAGI. CDR3 length: 19 residues.

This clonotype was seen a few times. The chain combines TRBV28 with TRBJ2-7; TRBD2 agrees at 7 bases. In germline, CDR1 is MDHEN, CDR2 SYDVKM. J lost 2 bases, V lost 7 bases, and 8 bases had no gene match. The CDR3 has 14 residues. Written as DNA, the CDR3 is TGTGCCAGCACAAGTGGGAGGGAAACCTACGAGCAGTACTTC. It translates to CASTSGRETYEQYF.

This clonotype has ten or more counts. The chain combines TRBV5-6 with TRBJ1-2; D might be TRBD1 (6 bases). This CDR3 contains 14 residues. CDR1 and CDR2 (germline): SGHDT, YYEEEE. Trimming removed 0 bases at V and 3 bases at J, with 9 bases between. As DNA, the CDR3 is TGTGCCAGCAGCTTGGCCAGGGGCGACTATGGCTACACCTTC. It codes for CASSLARGDYGYTF.

CDR3 DNA: TGTGCCAGCAGTTTGGGGACTAGCGGGACCCAAGAGACCCAGTACTTC. It codes for CASSLGTSGTQETQYF. This chain joins TRBV27 and TRBJ2-5; 13 nucleotides agree with TRBD2. With V trimmed by 3 bases and J by 1 base, 2 bases remained unmatched. This CDR3 contains 16 residues. The germline V gene has CDR1 MNHEY and CDR2 SMNVEV (reference sequence).

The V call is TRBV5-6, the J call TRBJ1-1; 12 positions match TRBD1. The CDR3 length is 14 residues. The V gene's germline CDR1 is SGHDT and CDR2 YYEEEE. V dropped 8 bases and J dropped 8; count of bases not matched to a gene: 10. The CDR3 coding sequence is TGTGCCAGTCTTCGGGACAGGGGGCTTTCGGAAGCTTTCTTT. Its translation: CASLRDRGLSEAFF.

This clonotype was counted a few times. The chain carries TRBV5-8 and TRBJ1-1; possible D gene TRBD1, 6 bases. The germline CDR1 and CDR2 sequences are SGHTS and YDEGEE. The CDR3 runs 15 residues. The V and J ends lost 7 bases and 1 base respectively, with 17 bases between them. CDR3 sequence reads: CASLSGTPRNTEAFF. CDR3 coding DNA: TGTGCCAGCCTTTCCGGGACACCAAGGAACACTGAAGCTTTCTTT.

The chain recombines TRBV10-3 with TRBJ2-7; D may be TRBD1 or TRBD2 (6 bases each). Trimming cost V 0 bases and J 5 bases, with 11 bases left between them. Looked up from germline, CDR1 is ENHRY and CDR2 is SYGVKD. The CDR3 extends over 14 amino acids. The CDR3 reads CAISESTGAHEQYF. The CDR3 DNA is TGTGCCATCAGTGAGTCGACGGGGGCCCACGAGCAGTACTTC.

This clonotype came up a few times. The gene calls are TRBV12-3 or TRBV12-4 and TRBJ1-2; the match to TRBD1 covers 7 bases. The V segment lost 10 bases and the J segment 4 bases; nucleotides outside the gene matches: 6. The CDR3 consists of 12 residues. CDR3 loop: CAKYDRAYGYTF. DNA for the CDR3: TGTGCCAAATACGACAGGGCCTATGGCTACACCTTC.

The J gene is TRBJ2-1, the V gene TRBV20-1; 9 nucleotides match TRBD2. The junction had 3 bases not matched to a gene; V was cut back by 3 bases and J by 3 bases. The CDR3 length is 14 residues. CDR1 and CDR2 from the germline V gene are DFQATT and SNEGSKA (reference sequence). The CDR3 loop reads CSASSGRDYNEQFF. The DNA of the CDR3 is TGCAGTGCTAGTAGCGGGAGAGACTACAATGAGCAGTTCTTC.

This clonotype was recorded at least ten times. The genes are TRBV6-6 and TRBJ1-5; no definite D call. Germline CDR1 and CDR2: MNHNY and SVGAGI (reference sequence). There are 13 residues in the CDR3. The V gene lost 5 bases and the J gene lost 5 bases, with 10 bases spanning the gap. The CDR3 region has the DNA TGTGCCAGCAGTCAAGGCCTCCATCAGCCCCAGCATTTT. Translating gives CASSQGLHQPQHF.

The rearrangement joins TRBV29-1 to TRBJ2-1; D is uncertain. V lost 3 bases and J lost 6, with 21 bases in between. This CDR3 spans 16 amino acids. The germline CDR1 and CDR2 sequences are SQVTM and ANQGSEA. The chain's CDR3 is CSVDEGRGSLANEQFF. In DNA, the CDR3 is TGCAGCGTTGATGAAGGACGTGGGTCTTTAGCCAATGAGCAGTTCTTC.

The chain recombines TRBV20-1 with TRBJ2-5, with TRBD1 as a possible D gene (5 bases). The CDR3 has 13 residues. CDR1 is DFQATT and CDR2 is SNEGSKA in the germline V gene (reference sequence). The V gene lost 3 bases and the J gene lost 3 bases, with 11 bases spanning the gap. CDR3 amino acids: CSARNRGEETQYF. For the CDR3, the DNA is TGCAGTGCTAGGAATAGGGGCGAAGAGACCCAGTACTTC.

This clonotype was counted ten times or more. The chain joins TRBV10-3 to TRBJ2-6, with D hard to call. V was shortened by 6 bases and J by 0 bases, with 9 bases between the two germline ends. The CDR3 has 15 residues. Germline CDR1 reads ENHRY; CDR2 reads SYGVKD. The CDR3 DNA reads TGTGCCATCAGCCGGGTTTCCTCTGGGGCCAACGTCCTGACTTTC. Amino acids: CAISRVSSGANVLTF.

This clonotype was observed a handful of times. CDR3 sequence (DNA): TGCAGTGCAAGGTGGGACCCTCACCCAGATACGCAGTATTTT. Its protein product is CSARWDPHPDTQYF. The V call is TRBV20-1, the J call TRBJ2-3; D is tentatively TRBD1 or TRBD2 (5 bases each). The germline V and J ends were trimmed by 6 bases and 4 bases, with 17 bases remaining between them. The germline V gene has CDR1 DFQATT and CDR2 SNEGSKA (reference sequence). The CDR3 sequence is 14 residues long.